This is a list of T cell receptor beta chains from one sample in a study of T cell changes during pregnancy in multiple sclerosis. The repertoire was sequenced with immunoSEQ multiplex PCR; TCRdb's copy has only in-frame clones and lacks some. The sample gives approximately 88,000 clones, 80% to 95% of which show up once; over 3.5% is in the top ten. This specimen consisted of peripheral blood, obtained in the first trimester of pregnancy. These receptors came from a female donor with multiple sclerosis, enrolled in a pregnancy study. The CDR3 runs from the conserved cysteine through the conserved F or W. D genes are given only for firm matches. Clone size is stated in some rows and not others, as once, few, many or a class when expanded.

d_gene,len,j_gene,v_gene,abundance,CDR3nt,CDR3aa
NA,13,TRBJ2-7,TRBV7-3,NA,TGTGCCAGCAGCGTGGGGCCCTACTACGAGCAGTACTTC,CASSVGPYYEQYF
NA,16,TRBJ2-1,TRBV6-5,NA,TGTGCCAGCAGTTACGAGACAGTTGCCTCCTACAATGAGCAGTTCTTC,CASSYETVASYNEQFF
NA,14,TRBJ2-7,TRBV13,NA,TGTGCCAGCAGCCCGGGTCCCAGCACCTACGAGCAGTACTTC,CASSPGPSTYEQYF
NA,13,TRBJ1-1,TRBV2,NA,TGTGCCAGCATCATTCGGGGGAACACTGAAGCTTTCTTT,CASIIRGNTEAFF
NA,12,TRBJ1-5,TRBV6-5,few,TGTGCCAGCAGTTACGCGGGTCAGCCCCAGCATTTT,CASSYAGQPQHF
NA,14,TRBJ1-1,TRBV25-1,few,TGTGCCAGCAGTGAAGATCAGGTGAACACTGAAGCTTTCTTT,CASSEDQVNTEAFF
TRBD2,13,TRBJ2-7,TRBV6-5,NA,TGTGCCAGCAGTTATGGACTAGCATCCGAGCAGTACTTC,CASSYGLASEQYF
TRBD1,16,TRBJ1-1,TRBV5-6,NA,TGTGCCAGCAGCCTCCTCAGGGACAGGGTGAACACTGAAGCTTTCTTT,CASSLLRDRVNTEAFF
NA,11,TRBJ2-7,TRBV7-9,NA,TGTGCCAGCAGCCCCCTAGACGGGCAGTACTTC,CASSPLDGQYF
NA,17,TRBJ1-3,TRBV2,NA,TGTGCCAGCAGTCTATCATTAGGGCAGGGCACTGGAAACACCATATATTTT,CASSLSLGQGTGNTIYF
TRBD2,15,TRBJ2-4,TRBV13,NA,TGTGCCAGCAGCTATCGGACTAGCGGGGGAAACATTCAGTACTTC,CASSYRTSGGNIQYF
TRBD1,14,TRBJ1-5,TRBV10-2,NA,TGCGCCAGCGGGCAAGACAGGGAGAGCCAGCCCCAGCATTTT,CASGQDRESQPQHF
TRBD1,15,TRBJ2-3,TRBV6-6,NA,TGTGCCAGCAGTTACTCGCCAGGGGGTGCAGATACGCAGTATTTT,CASSYSPGGADTQYF
NA,17,TRBJ1-2,TRBV19,NA,TGTGCCAGTAGTATCATGGCAGGCATCTATCCTAACTATGGCTACACCTTC,CASSIMAGIYPNYGYTF